Below, 29 T cell receptor beta chains from the same sample are listed, as sequenced in a study of PD-1 blockade in mismatch repair-deficient tumors. This table comes from immunoSEQ multiplex PCR, and its TCRdb copy is limited to in-frame clones, with some not included. The table lists about 17,000 clones, around 82% of them singletons. This specimen consisted of PBMCs, obtained less than 25 weeks after starting pembrolizumab. The origin of the receptors is an adult with mismatch repair-deficient cancer.

The rearrangement links TRBV11-3 to TRBJ2-1; tentative D call: TRBD2 (5 bases). V was trimmed by 3 bases and J by 5 bases, leaving 5 bases between them. This CDR3 is built from 12 residues. CDR1 and CDR2 from the germline V gene are SGHNT and YENEEA. CDR3: CASSFGDNEQFF. CDR3 DNA: TGTGCCAGCAGCTTCGGGGACAATGAGCAGTTCTTC.

The CDR3 loop is CASSSTSGGNYGYTF. CDR3 nucleotides: TGTGCCAGCAGTTCGACTTCAGGGGGTAACTATGGCTACACCTTC. V gene TRBV28 combines with J gene TRBJ1-2; 7 bases line up with TRBD1. Trimming took 4 bases from V and 1 from J; bases not matched to a gene: 6. Germline loops: CDR1 MDHEN, CDR2 SYDVKM. This CDR3 comprises 15 residues.

In this sample, this clone turned up once. V is TRBV4-2 and J is TRBJ1-2; TRBD1 agrees at 9 bases. This CDR3 contains 17 residues. Germline V gene sequence: CDR1 LGHNA, CDR2 YNFKEQ. After removal of 1 base from V and 7 bases from J, the junction contained 13 bases not matched to a gene. CDR3 in DNA: TGTGCCAGCAGCCAAGTGCTACAGGGGGCCGCTGTTAGTGGCTACACCTTC. Its translation is CASSQVLQGAAVSGYTF.

This chain connects TRBV9 to TRBJ1-2; D not certain. V lost 4 bases, J lost 1 base, and 8 bases lay in between. CDR1 SGDLS and CDR2 YYNGEE come from the germline V gene. The CDR3 spans 13 residues. The CDR3 sequence: CASSSTHNYGYTF. The CDR3 DNA reads TGTGCCAGCAGCTCCACTCATAACTATGGCTACACCTTC.

This clone was observed a few times. V is TRBV23-1 and J is TRBJ2-7; D gene unclear. TRBV23-1 belongs to the ORF category, with a function that is uncertain. Trimming took off 7 bases at V and 4 bases at J, with 14 bases between the two ends. The CDR3 contains 13 residues. CDR3 nucleotides: TGCGCCAGCATCCTCAGGCTCCCGTACGAGCAGTACTTC. Amino acid sequence: CASILRLPYEQYF.

The chain uses TRBV11-2 and TRBJ2-1; 7 bases align to TRBD2. From germline, CDR1 is SGHAT and CDR2 FQNNGV. Losses at the gene ends were 5 bases for V and 4 bases for J; bases not matched to a gene: 8. CDR3 length: 15 amino acids. CDR3 sequence (DNA): TGTGCCAGCAGCAAGAGCGGGACTAAGTACAATGAGCAGTTCTTC. Translation gives CASSKSGTKYNEQFF.

This chain connects TRBV7-9 to TRBJ2-7; 7 bases map to TRBD1. Germline values: CDR1 SEHNR, CDR2 FQNEAQ (reference sequence). CDR3 length: 13 residues. V lost 3 bases to trimming and J lost 7 bases; unmatched junction nucleotides: 6. The DNA for the CDR3 is TGTGCCAGCAGCTTGGGGGACAGTCCAGAGCAGTACTTC. Its protein is CASSLGDSPEQYF.

The chain has TRBV6-4 and TRBJ2-1; 13 positions match TRBD2. Germline values: CDR1 MRHNA, CDR2 SNTAGT. The J segment lost 7 bases and the V segment lost 5 bases, leaving 5 bases of the junction unmatched. The CDR3 is 15 residues long. CDR3 protein: CASSPGTSGINEQFF. CDR3 sequence (DNA): TGTGCCAGCAGTCCCGGGACTAGCGGGATAAATGAGCAGTTCTTC.

J is TRBJ2-7 and V is TRBV14; 7 bases match TRBD2. The germline V gene has CDR1 SGHDN and CDR2 FVKESK. The CDR3 length is 15 residues. V shed 4 bases and J 3 bases; nucleotides not matched to a gene: 9. The CDR3 DNA reads as TGTGCCAGCAGCCGTGCTAGCGGAAAAAACTACGAGCAGTACTTC. Translated: CASSRASGKNYEQYF.

V gene TRBV29-1 combines with J gene TRBJ1-1; tentatively, D is TRBD1 (5 bases). The germline V gene encodes CDR1 SQVTM and CDR2 ANQGSEA. Trimming removed 6 bases from V and 4 bases from J, with 18 bases in between. The CDR3 runs 14 residues. The CDR3 DNA sequence: TGCAGCGTCGGAGCGGGGGAGGGCGGCACTGAAGCTTTCTTT. Its protein is CSVGAGEGGTEAFF.

This clone has a handful of counts. The CDR3 bases are TGTGCCAGCAGCCGCGAAACTAGCGGGAGTACCTACGAGCAGTACTTC. It yields the protein CASSRETSGSTYEQYF. The chain uses TRBV4-2 and TRBJ2-7, with TRBD2 identical over 11 bases. Germline V gives CDR1 LGHNA, CDR2 YNFKEQ. The J segment lost 2 bases and the V segment lost 4 bases, leaving 7 bases of the junction unmatched. The length of the CDR3 is 16 residues.

This clone is a singleton in its sample. The chain carries TRBV6-1 and TRBJ2-2; 7 bases are a match to TRBD1. V dropped 7 bases and J dropped 2; count of bases not matched to a gene: 4. Germline lookup yields CDR1 MNHNS and CDR2 SASEGT. The length of the CDR3 is 14 residues. In DNA form, the CDR3 reads TGTGCCAGCACTTACAGGGGTAACACCGGGGAGCTGTTTTTT. Translated, it gives CASTYRGNTGELFF.

The gene calls are TRBV5-6 and TRBJ2-3; possible D gene TRBD2, 5 bases. Trimming removed 2 bases from V and 1 base from J, with 5 bases in between. CDR1 SGHDT and CDR2 YYEEEE come from the germline V gene. The CDR3 sequence is 13 residues long. The CDR3 DNA is TGTGCCAGCAGCTTCGGGGGCACAGATACGCAGTATTTT. This gives the protein CASSFGGTDTQYF.

The chain joins TRBV5-1 to TRBJ2-5; possibly TRBD1 for D (6 bases). The germline gives CDR1 SGHRS, CDR2 YFSETQ. The CDR3 extends over 13 amino acids. V was shortened by 2 bases and J by 5 bases, with 10 bases between the two germline ends. CDR3 DNA: TGCGCCAGCAGCTTCCAGGGGAGCGAGACCCAGTACTTC. Protein: CASSFQGSETQYF.

The V and J genes are TRBV28 and TRBJ2-1, with a tentative D call TRBD2 (6 bases). Trimming removed 8 bases from V and 0 bases from J, with 8 bases in between. CDR1 and CDR2 from the germline V gene are MDHEN and SYDVKM. The CDR3 has 13 amino acids. The CDR3 is CASGLLSYNEQFF. Written as DNA, the CDR3 is TGTGCCAGCGGACTACTCTCCTACAATGAGCAGTTCTTC.

This chain connects TRBV28 to TRBJ2-5, with 9 bases aligning to TRBD1. Germline trimming cut 2 bases from V and 5 bases from J; bases unmatched to any gene: 3. Germline V gives CDR1 MDHEN, CDR2 SYDVKM. CDR3 size: 14 residues. The CDR3 here is CASSLGQGFETQYF. The CDR3 region has the DNA TGTGCCAGCAGTTTAGGACAGGGGTTTGAGACCCAGTACTTC.

This rearrangement joins TRBV9 to TRBJ1-1; the D gene is possibly TRBD1 (5 bases). V was pared by 3 bases and J by 3 bases, with 15 bases between. The CDR3 spans 15 residues. Germline V gene data show CDR1 as SGDLS and CDR2 as YYNGEE. Here the CDR3 reads CASSASPGGDTEAFF. CDR3 coding DNA: TGTGCCAGCAGCGCATCCCCGGGAGGGGACACTGAAGCTTTCTTT.

The chain uses TRBV4-2 and TRBJ2-7, with 7 bases matching TRBD1. The CDR3 length is 16 residues. The V segment lost 0 bases and the J segment 2 bases; nucleotides outside the gene matches: 7. CDR1 and CDR2 from the germline V gene are LGHNA and YNFKEQ. The CDR3 region has the DNA TGTGCCAGCAGCCAAGAGAGTGCCCAGGGGGCCTACGAGCAGTACTTC. It encodes CASSQESAQGAYEQYF.

The V gene is TRBV6-5, the J gene TRBJ1-3, with D possibly TRBD1 on 5 matching bases. With 6 bases removed from V and 0 bases from J, the gap between germline ends came to 12 bases. The CDR3 has 15 residues. Germline V lookup: CDR1 MNHEY, CDR2 SVGAGI. The CDR3 DNA sequence: TGTGCCAGCAGCCTAGACAGCTACTCTGGAAACACCATATATTTT. It yields the protein CASSLDSYSGNTIYF.

This CDR3 reads CASSLAGYGNTIYF. The CDR3 bases are TGCGCCAGCAGCTTGGCGGGATATGGAAACACCATATATTTT. V and J are TRBV5-1 and TRBJ1-3; no firm D call. Trimming took 0 bases from V and 3 from J, leaving 7 bases between them. Germline-derived CDR1 and CDR2 are SGHRS and YFSETQ. This CDR3 comprises 14 residues.

The rearrangement links TRBV27 to TRBJ2-5, with 7 positions matching TRBD2. The germline CDR1 and CDR2 sequences are MNHEY and SMNVEV (reference sequence). Trimming took 1 base from V and 0 from J; bases not matched to a gene: 5. CDR3 size: 16 residues. The CDR3 spells CASSLFTGGYQETQYF. The CDR3 nucleotides are TGTGCCAGCAGTTTATTTACCGGGGGGTACCAAGAGACCCAGTACTTC.

V is TRBV10-3 and J is TRBJ2-7; 8 nucleotides match TRBD1. The CDR3 contains 14 residues. CDR1 is ENHRY and CDR2 is SYGVKD in the germline V gene. J gave up 3 bases and V 0 bases, and 1 base lay outside the gene matches. CDR3 DNA: TGTGCCATCAGTGAGTCAGGACAGGGCTACGAGCAGTACTTC. Translation gives CAISESGQGYEQYF.

The chain is built from TRBV27 and TRBJ2-1, with 7 bases aligning to TRBD1. V lost 5 bases and J lost 3; bases outside the gene matches: 1. CDR1 is MNHEY, CDR2 SMNVEV, per germline (reference sequence). The CDR3 covers 13 residues. This CDR3 is CASSGQDYNEQFF. In nucleotides, the CDR3 is TGTGCCAGCAGTGGACAGGACTACAATGAGCAGTTCTTC.

J is TRBJ2-1 and V is TRBV9; 10 bases match TRBD2. CDR1 and CDR2 from the germline V gene are SGDLS and YYNGEE. The CDR3 contains 17 residues. Losses at the gene ends were 4 bases for V and 4 bases for J; bases not matched to a gene: 11. The CDR3 region has the DNA TGTGCCAGCAGCCCATCGCTAGCGGGAGAGAGTTACAATGAGCAGTTCTTC. Its protein product is CASSPSLAGESYNEQFF.

The CDR3 region is CSAARTGGNEQYF. The CDR3 coding sequence is TGCAGCGCTGCGAGGACAGGGGGGAACGAGCAGTACTTC. This rearrangement joins TRBV29-1 to TRBJ2-7; 10 bases map to TRBD1. Germline V gene sequence: CDR1 SQVTM, CDR2 ANQGSEA. The CDR3 has 13 amino acids. V shed 7 bases and J 5 bases; nucleotides not matched to a gene: 8.

In DNA form, the CDR3 reads TGTGCCAGCAGCATTATGGGGGGGACAGGGAACACAGATACGCAGTATTTT. Amino acid sequence: CASSIMGGTGNTDTQYF. The V gene is TRBV9, the J gene TRBJ2-3, with TRBD1 identical over 9 bases. V lost 4 bases and J lost 2; bases outside the gene matches: 11. CDR1 is SGDLS and CDR2 is YYNGEE in the germline V gene. The CDR3 spans 17 residues. Drawing the rest from reference TRBV9 and TRBJ2-3, the complete variable domain is DSGVTQTPKHLITATGQRVTLRCSPRSGDLSVYWYQQSLDQGLQFLIQYYNGEERAKGNILERFSAQQFPDLHSELNLSSLELGDSALYFCASSIMGGTGNTDTQYFGPGTRLTVL.

The chain joins TRBV6-6 to TRBJ1-2; 12 positions match TRBD1. CDR3 length: 15 residues. CDR1 is MNHNY, CDR2 SVGAGI, per germline (reference sequence). V trimming: 8 bases; J trimming: 6 bases; junction bases outside the gene matches: 10. CDR3 in amino acids: CASLHPGQGANGYTF. The CDR3 coding sequence is TGTGCCAGCCTACACCCGGGACAGGGGGCCAATGGCTACACCTTC.

The chain has TRBV25-1 and TRBJ2-7; weak D call: TRBD2 (6 bases). With 1 base removed from V and 3 bases from J, the gap between germline ends came to 16 bases. The CDR3 has 16 residues. CDR1 and CDR2 (germline): MGHDK, SYGVNS. This chain's CDR3 is CASSESFGGKNYEQYF. The CDR3 DNA sequence: TGTGCCAGCAGTGAATCCTTCGGCGGGAAAAACTACGAGCAGTACTTC.

The genes are TRBV29-1 and TRBJ2-5; no definite D call. The CDR3 consists of 12 residues. V was pared by 0 bases and J by 5 bases, with 7 bases between. Germline-derived CDR1 and CDR2 are SQVTM and ANQGSEA. The CDR3 bases are TGCAGCGTTGAAGAGGCCCCTGAGACCCAGTACTTC. Translation: CSVEEAPETQYF.